A single sample is the source of the 25 T cell receptor beta chains below, sequenced in a study of cytomegalovirus exposure and HLA in healthy donors. PCR used 60 Vbeta primers and 13 Jbeta primers. TCRdb's table, derived via immunoSEQ multiplex PCR, lists solely in-frame clones and lacks some. The sample has roughly 100,000 clones; 64% are singletons. The source material was PBMCs. The receptors derive from a man aged 55 to 70 in good health and CMV-seronegative.

The rearrangement joins TRBV11-2 to TRBJ1-6, with 7 nucleotides matching TRBD1. Per the germline V gene, CDR1 is SGHAT and CDR2 is FQNNGV. V trimming: 1 base; J trimming: 8 bases; junction bases outside the gene matches: 8. This CDR3 region has 16 residues. In DNA, the CDR3 is TGTGCCAGCAGCTTAGGACAAGGGGGCGCACATTCACCCCTCCACTTT. Translated: CASSLGQGGAHSPLHF.

CDR3: CASRGQVQLTGELFF. The CDR3 region has the DNA TGTGCCAGCAGGGGACAGGTTCAGCTCACCGGGGAGCTGTTTTTT. The chain uses TRBV6-1 and TRBJ2-2, with 8 bases lining up with TRBD1. The CDR3 spans 15 residues. CDR1 MNHNS and CDR2 SASEGT come from the germline V gene. V was clipped by 6 bases and J by 4 bases; unmatched bases: 7.

This chain joins TRBV7-8 and TRBJ1-6; the D gene is possibly TRBD1 (5 bases). Trimming pared 5 bases from V and 8 bases from J, leaving 16 bases between. The CDR3 spans 15 residues. CDR1 is SGHVS and CDR2 is FQNEAQ in the germline V gene. The CDR3 protein is CASSLIGGGDSPLHF. The CDR3 DNA reads as TGTGCCAGCAGCCTAATCGGGGGTGGGGATTCACCCCTCCACTTT.

This clone was detected once. This chain joins TRBV5-1 and TRBJ2-7, with D possibly TRBD1 on 5 matching bases. Trimming left V 4 bases short and J 0 bases short, with 17 bases between. This CDR3 is 16 amino acids long. Germline V gene sequence: CDR1 SGHRS, CDR2 YFSETQ. In DNA form, the CDR3 reads TGCGCCAGCAGCCCTGGGCCCCAGACAGCCTCCTACGAGCAGTACTTC. Its translation: CASSPGPQTASYEQYF.

The chain has TRBV5-6 and TRBJ1-2; D might be TRBD1 (5 bases). Germline V gene lookup returns CDR1 SGHDT and CDR2 YYEEEE. V was shortened by 5 bases and J by 8 bases, with 19 bases between the two germline ends. There are 14 residues in the CDR3. The DNA of the CDR3 is TGTGCCAGCAGTACGGGACTGGCGTCTTGGGGCTACACCTTC. This gives the protein CASSTGLASWGYTF.

This clone was seen only a few times. The chain is built from TRBV5-4 and TRBJ2-7; D may be TRBD2 (6 bases). V was clipped by 2 bases and J by 0 bases, with 6 bases between them. CDR3 length: 13 amino acids. The V gene's germline CDR1 is SGHNT and CDR2 YYREEE (reference sequence). The CDR3 loop reads CASSFGGSYEQYF. CDR3 in DNA: TGTGCCAGCAGCTTCGGGGGCTCCTACGAGCAGTACTTC.

This sequence joins TRBV6-1 and TRBJ2-3; tentative D call: TRBD1 (6 bases). The CDR3 totals 13 residues. Germline CDR1 MNHNS, CDR2 SASEGT. With 6 bases removed from V and 6 bases from J, the gap between germline ends came to 13 bases. The CDR3 loop reads CASSFTGKDTQYF. In DNA, the CDR3 is TGTGCCAGCAGCTTTACAGGGAAGGATACGCAGTATTTT.

The chain recombines TRBV11-1 with TRBJ1-1; the D gene is possibly TRBD1 (6 bases). Trimming left V 6 bases short and J 4 bases short, with 12 bases between. The CDR3 spans 13 residues. The germline V gene has CDR1 SGHAT and CDR2 FQDESV (reference sequence). The CDR3 region is CASRFTGTTEAFF. The DNA of the CDR3 is TGTGCCAGCAGATTTACAGGGACCACTGAAGCTTTCTTT.

The J gene is TRBJ2-5, the V gene TRBV11-2, with D unresolved. This CDR3 contains 13 residues. Trimming shortened V by 4 bases and J by 4 bases, and 10 bases separated the two germline ends. Per germline, CDR1 SGHAT and CDR2 FQNNGV. In DNA, the CDR3 is TGTGCCAGCAGCTCCCCGAGTGGAGAGACCCAGTACTTC. Encoded protein: CASSSPSGETQYF.

The chain combines TRBV14 with TRBJ2-3; D remains ambiguous. The CDR3 extends over 16 amino acids. Trimming took off 2 bases at V and 1 base at J, with 13 bases between the two ends. Germline V gives CDR1 SGHDN, CDR2 FVKESK. This CDR3 reads CASSQFSLSGTDTQYF. The DNA for the CDR3 is TGTGCCAGCAGCCAATTTTCCCTGAGCGGCACAGATACGCAGTATTTT.

V usage is TRBV5-1 and J usage is TRBJ2-3; D unresolved. With 5 bases removed from V and 0 bases from J, the gap between germline ends came to 10 bases. CDR1 is SGHRS, CDR2 YFSETQ, per germline. CDR3 length: 14 residues. The CDR3 DNA is TGCGCCAGCAGTCCGGTACTTAGCACAGATACGCAGTATTTT. Translation: CASSPVLSTDTQYF.

This clone was picked up a small number of times. The same CDR3 arises from other DNA sequences in this sample as well. V is TRBV5-1 and J is TRBJ2-7, with 8 bases matching TRBD1. The CDR3 has 14 residues. V lost 4 bases to trimming and J lost 3 bases; unmatched junction nucleotides: 6. Germline CDR1 SGHRS, CDR2 YFSETQ. The CDR3 nucleotides are TGCGCCAGCAGCCTAGGACAGGGAAACTACGAGCAGTACTTC. Its protein product is CASSLGQGNYEQYF.

The V and J genes are TRBV9 and TRBJ1-2; 7 bases map to TRBD1. CDR1 and CDR2 from the germline V gene are SGDLS and YYNGEE. This CDR3 spans 14 amino acids. With V trimmed by 3 bases and J by 7 bases, 9 bases remained unmatched. CDR3 coding DNA: TGTGCCAGCAGCGCCCGCAGGCAGGGGGTTGGCTACACCTTC. Its translation: CASSARRQGVGYTF.

The chain joins TRBV28 to TRBJ1-6, with D possibly matching TRBD1 (5 bases). Trimming removed 4 bases from V and 0 bases from J, with 28 bases in between. The germline V gene has CDR1 MDHEN and CDR2 SYDVKM. CDR3 length: 22 amino acids. Here the CDR3 reads CASSYRPMRTAGPSSYNSPLHF. CDR3 bases: TGTGCCAGCAGTTACCGCCCCATGAGAACAGCAGGGCCAAGCTCCTATAATTCACCCCTCCACTTT. Full variable domain (missing parts from reference TRBV28 and TRBJ1-6): DVKVTQSSRYLVKRTGEKVFLECVQDMDHENMFWYRQDPGLGLRLIYFSYDVKMKEKGDIPEGYSVSREKKERFSLILESASTNQTSMYLCASSYRPMRTAGPSSYNSPLHFGNGTRLTVT.

V gene TRBV28 combines with J gene TRBJ2-7, with unresolved D. The CDR3 covers 12 residues. Looked up from germline, CDR1 is MDHEN and CDR2 is SYDVKM. Trimming shortened V by 5 bases and J by 9 bases, and 14 bases separated the two germline ends. The CDR3 here is CASSPAYIRQYF. In DNA form, the CDR3 reads TGTGCCAGCAGTCCCGCTTATATCAGGCAGTACTTC.

This clone was found once. V and J are TRBV27 and TRBJ2-5; 8 positions agree with TRBD1. Germline trimming cut 5 bases from V and 4 bases from J; bases unmatched to any gene: 3. CDR1 and CDR2 (germline): MNHEY, SMNVEV (reference sequence). The CDR3 extends over 13 amino acids. Written as DNA, the CDR3 is TGTGCCAGCAGTCCGACAGGGGTAGAGACCCAGTACTTC. It encodes CASSPTGVETQYF.

V gene TRBV19 combines with J gene TRBJ1-4; D remains ambiguous. The V gene lost 7 bases and the J gene lost 4 bases, with 13 bases spanning the gap. This CDR3 has 14 residues. The germline V gene has CDR1 LNHDA and CDR2 SQIVND (reference sequence). The CDR3: CASIPPRLNEKLFF. DNA of the CDR3: TGTGCCAGTATACCCCCCAGGCTTAATGAAAAACTGTTTTTT. The full variable domain, completed using reference TRBV19 and TRBJ1-4, is DGGITQSPKYLFRKEGQNVTLSCEQNLNHDAMYWYRQDPGQGLRLIYYSQIVNDFQKGDIAEGYSVSREKKESFPLTVTSAQKNPTAFYLCASIPPRLNEKLFFGSGTQLSVL.

This clone was detected only a few times. This chain uses TRBV5-1 with TRBJ2-5; 11 nucleotides align to TRBD2. CDR1 and CDR2 (germline): SGHRS, YFSETQ. The CDR3 covers 17 residues. V was clipped by 4 bases and J by 3 bases; unmatched bases: 11. For the CDR3, the DNA is TGCGCCAGCAGCCGACGCGGAGCTAGCGGGGGGAAAGAGACCCAGTACTTC. This translates into CASSRRGASGGKETQYF.

A few counts support this clone. The gene calls are TRBV11-3 and TRBJ2-7; TRBD1 matches 7 bases. Trimming at V came to 5 bases and at J to 1 base, leaving 2 bases not matched to a gene. Per the germline V gene, CDR1 is SGHNT and CDR2 is YENEEA. This CDR3 has 13 residues. This CDR3 reads CASSKGQSYEQYF. The DNA of the CDR3 is TGTGCCAGCAGCAAGGGACAGTCCTACGAGCAGTACTTC.

This chain uses TRBV5-4 with TRBJ2-2, with D possibly matching TRBD2 (6 bases). The CDR3 length is 14 residues. Germline V gene sequence: CDR1 SGHNT, CDR2 YYREEE (reference sequence). Trimming pared 2 bases from V and 5 bases from J, leaving 10 bases between. Written as DNA, the CDR3 is TGTGCCAGCAGCTTCATAGCGGCAACCGGGGAGCTGTTTTTT. It is translated as CASSFIAATGELFF.

The chain couples TRBV20-1 to TRBJ2-3; tentatively, D is TRBD2 (5 bases). The ends were cut back, 5 bases at V and 5 bases at J, with 8 bases in the middle. The germline gives CDR1 DFQATT, CDR2 SNEGSKA (reference sequence). The CDR3 sequence is 11 residues long. CDR3 residues: CSASRGDTQYF. The CDR3 coding sequence is TGCAGTGCTTCCCGGGGAGATACGCAGTATTTT.

This clone has only a few counts. The CDR3 DNA follows: TGTGCCAGCAGGAGAGTCACAGGGTCTTACTCACCCCTCCACTTT. Protein sequence: CASRRVTGSYSPLHF. The rearrangement uses TRBV28 and TRBJ1-6; TRBD1 might be the D (6 bases). V was cut by 6 bases and J by 10 bases, with 19 bases left in between. The germline V gene encodes CDR1 MDHEN and CDR2 SYDVKM. The CDR3 is made up of 15 amino acids.

V and J are TRBV5-1 and TRBJ2-1; TRBD2 matches 12 bases. The CDR3 consists of 17 residues. Germline CDR1 is SGHRS and CDR2 is YFSETQ. V lost 4 bases, J lost 1 base, and 6 bases stayed unmatched. CDR3 sequence reads: CASSPLTSGGSYNEQFF. The CDR3 DNA reads as TGCGCCAGCAGCCCCCTGACTAGCGGGGGATCCTACAATGAGCAGTTCTTC.

The chain couples TRBV28 to TRBJ2-1; 8 bases map to TRBD2. This CDR3 comprises 17 residues. The V segment lost 5 bases and the J segment 1 base; nucleotides outside the gene matches: 10. CDR1 MDHEN and CDR2 SYDVKM come from the germline V gene. CDR3 DNA sequence: TGTGCCAGCAGTCGCACTCTCGAGCGGGGGTCCTACAATGAGCAGTTCTTC. Amino acids: CASSRTLERGSYNEQFF.

This clone was detected a few times. The J gene is TRBJ2-3, the V gene TRBV29-1; 10 bases line up with TRBD2. Trimming at V came to 4 bases and at J to 4 bases, leaving 8 bases not matched to a gene. The germline V gene has CDR1 SQVTM and CDR2 ANQGSEA. This CDR3 is 15 amino acids long. The CDR3 protein is CSVGSAGGRSDTQYF. The CDR3 DNA is TGCAGCGTTGGCTCAGCGGGGGGGCGATCAGATACGCAGTATTTT.